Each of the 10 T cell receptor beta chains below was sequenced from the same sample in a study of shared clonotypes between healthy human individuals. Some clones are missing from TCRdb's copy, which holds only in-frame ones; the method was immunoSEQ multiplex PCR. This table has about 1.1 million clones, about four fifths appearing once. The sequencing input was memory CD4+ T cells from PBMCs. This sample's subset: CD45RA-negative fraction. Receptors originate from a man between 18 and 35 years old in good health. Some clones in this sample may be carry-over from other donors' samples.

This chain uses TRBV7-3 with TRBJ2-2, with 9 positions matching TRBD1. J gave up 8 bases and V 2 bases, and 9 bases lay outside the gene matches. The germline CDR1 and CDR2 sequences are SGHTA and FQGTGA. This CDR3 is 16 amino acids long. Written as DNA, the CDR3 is TGTGCCAGCAGCTTAGTCCCGGGACAGGGTAGTGGGGAGCTGTTTTTT. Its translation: CASSLVPGQGSGELFF.

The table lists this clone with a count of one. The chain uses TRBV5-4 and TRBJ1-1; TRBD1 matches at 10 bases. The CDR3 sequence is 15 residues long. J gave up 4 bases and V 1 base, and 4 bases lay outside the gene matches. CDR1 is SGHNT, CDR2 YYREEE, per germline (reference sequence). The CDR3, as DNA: TGTGCCAGCAGCTTGCCCGGACAGGGGGGCACTGAAGCTTTCTTT. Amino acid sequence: CASSLPGQGGTEAFF. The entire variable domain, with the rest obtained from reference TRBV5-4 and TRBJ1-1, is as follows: ETGVTQSPTHLIKTRGQQVTLRCSSQSGHNTVSWYQQALGQGPQFIFQYYREEENGRGNFPPRFSGLQFPNYSSELNVNALELDDSALYLCASSLPGQGGTEAFFGQGTRLTVV.

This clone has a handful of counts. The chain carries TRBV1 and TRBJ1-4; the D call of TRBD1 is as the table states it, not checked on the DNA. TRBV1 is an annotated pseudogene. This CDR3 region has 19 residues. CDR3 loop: CTSILYGWTGLATNEKLFF. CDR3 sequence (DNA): TGCACCAGCATCCTTTACGGGTGGACAGGATTGGCAACTAATGAAAAACTGTTTTTT.

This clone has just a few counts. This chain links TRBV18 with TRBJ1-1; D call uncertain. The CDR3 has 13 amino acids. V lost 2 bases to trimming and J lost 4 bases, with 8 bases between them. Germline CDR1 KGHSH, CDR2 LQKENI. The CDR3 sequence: CASSPGLSTEAFF. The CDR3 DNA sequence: TGTGCCAGCTCACCAGGGCTCAGCACTGAAGCTTTCTTT.

The CDR3 is CASSSVRRFTEAFF. DNA of the CDR3: TGTGCCAGCAGCTCAGTACGGAGATTCACTGAAGCTTTCTTT. This rearrangement joins TRBV11-2 to TRBJ1-1; D call uncertain. CDR1 is SGHAT, CDR2 FQNNGV, per germline. The CDR3 runs to 14 residues. V was pared by 4 bases and J by 4 bases, with 13 bases between. Using reference TRBV11-2 and TRBJ1-1 for the parts outside the CDR3, the full variable domain is EAGVAQSPRYKIIEKRQSVAFWCNPISGHATLYWYQQILGQGPKLLIQFQNNGVVDDSQLPKDRFSAERLKGVDSTLKIQPAKLEDSAVYLCASSSVRRFTEAFFGQGTRLTVV.

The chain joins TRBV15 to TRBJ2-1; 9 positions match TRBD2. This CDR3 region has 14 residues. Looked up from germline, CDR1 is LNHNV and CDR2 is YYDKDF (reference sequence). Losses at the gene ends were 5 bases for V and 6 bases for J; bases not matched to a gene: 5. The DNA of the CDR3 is TGTGCCACCAGCGCGGGACTAGCCGGCAATGAGCAGTTCTTC. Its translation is CATSAGLAGNEQFF.

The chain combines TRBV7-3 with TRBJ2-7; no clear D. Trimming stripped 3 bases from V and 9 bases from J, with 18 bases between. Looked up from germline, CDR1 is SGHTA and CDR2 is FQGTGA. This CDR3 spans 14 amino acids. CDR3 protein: CASSLSGGFGGQYF. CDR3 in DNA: TGTGCCAGCAGCTTGTCAGGCGGTTTCGGCGGGCAGTACTTC.

The CDR3 DNA sequence: TGTGCCAGCAGTCGCACAGGGATCACAGATACGCAGTATTTT. Amino acids: CASSRTGITDTQYF. The chain carries TRBV7-8 and TRBJ2-3, with D possibly matching TRBD1 (6 bases). The V end lost 6 bases, the J end lost 2 bases, and 12 bases lay between the germline ends. CDR3 length: 14 residues. The germline CDR1 and CDR2 sequences are SGHVS and FQNEAQ.

CDR3 in amino acids: CASSEWGTGVAYEQYF. CDR3 sequence (DNA): TGTGCCAGCAGTGAATGGGGAACAGGGGTAGCCTACGAGCAGTACTTC. The rearrangement uses TRBV6-1 and TRBJ2-7, with 7 nucleotides matching TRBD1. This CDR3 is built from 16 residues. The J segment lost 2 bases and the V segment lost 2 bases, leaving 9 bases of the junction unmatched. Germline V gene data show CDR1 as MNHNS and CDR2 as SASEGT.

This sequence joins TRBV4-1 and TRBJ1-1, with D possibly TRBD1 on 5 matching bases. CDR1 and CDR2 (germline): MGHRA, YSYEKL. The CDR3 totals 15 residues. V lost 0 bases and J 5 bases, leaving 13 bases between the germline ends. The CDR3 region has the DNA TGCGCCAGCAGCCAAGAAACTGGGGCTGGGACTGAAGCTTTCTTT. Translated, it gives CASSQETGAGTEAFF.